Following are 18 T cell receptor beta chains from one sample sequenced in a study of cytomegalovirus exposure and HLA in healthy donors. This PCR relied on a set of 60 Vbeta primers and 13 Jbeta primers. Clones were sequenced by immunoSEQ multiplex PCR, and TCRdb holds only the in-frame ones, with some missing. This sample has 70,000 to 95,000 clones, with 65% to 80% found just once. The sequencing input was PBMCs. Receptor source: a human donor in good health.

This clone was detected a few times. The chain is built from TRBV30 and TRBJ1-4; D is perhaps TRBD1 (6 bases). Germline CDR1 reads GTSNPN; CDR2 reads SVGIG (reference sequence). Trimming pared 1 base from V and 4 bases from J, leaving 13 bases between. The CDR3 runs to 15 residues. In DNA, the CDR3 is TGTGCCTGGAGTGGCACGGACAGACTTAATGAAAAACTGTTTTTT. Translated, it gives CAWSGTDRLNEKLFF.

This clone has a single count. The chain recombines TRBV5-4 with TRBJ2-3, with 10 bases matching TRBD2. The V gene end was trimmed by 2 bases and the J gene end by 5 bases; junction bases not matched to a gene: 8. CDR1 is SGHNT and CDR2 is YYREEE in the germline V gene (reference sequence). The CDR3 sequence is 16 residues long. CDR3 in DNA: TGTGCCAGCAGCTTCAGGCTAGCGGGGGAGGGAGATACGCAGTATTTT. It codes for CASSFRLAGEGDTQYF.

The chain joins TRBV7-6 to TRBJ2-2; a possible D gene is TRBD1 (5 bases). The CDR3 totals 14 residues. V lost 0 bases and J lost 4, with 6 bases in between. Germline lookup yields CDR1 SGHVS and CDR2 FNYEAQ. The CDR3 DNA reads TGTGCCAGCAGCTTAGCCAGGGTCACCGGGGAGCTGTTTTTT. Translation gives CASSLARVTGELFF.

The V call is TRBV9, the J call TRBJ1-1; D is perhaps TRBD1 (6 bases). The CDR3 consists of 14 residues. Trimming shortened V by 5 bases and J by 4 bases, and 15 bases separated the two germline ends. Looked up from germline, CDR1 is SGDLS and CDR2 is YYNGEE. The CDR3 bases are TGTGCCAGCAGAGAACAGGGAAGTAGCACTGAAGCTTTCTTT. This encodes CASREQGSSTEAFF.

The V gene is TRBV29-1, the J gene TRBJ1-5, with a weak D call TRBD1 (6 bases). Germline CDR1 SQVTM, CDR2 ANQGSEA. V lost 8 bases to trimming and J lost 7 bases, with 18 bases between them. This CDR3 region has 13 residues. The CDR3 here is CSIGEGGGQPQHF. Here the CDR3 DNA reads TGCAGCATTGGGGAGGGGGGAGGGCAGCCCCAGCATTTT.

This sequence joins TRBV2 and TRBJ1-5; D not resolved. The germline V gene encodes CDR1 SNHLY and CDR2 FYNNEI. The CDR3 is 12 residues long. The V end lost 11 bases, the J end lost 6 bases, and 14 bases lay between the germline ends. The DNA of the CDR3 is TGTGCCTGCACGAGCCTAGGTCAGCCCCAGCATTTT. Protein: CACTSLGQPQHF.

V usage is TRBV14 and J usage is TRBJ2-3, with 13 positions matching TRBD2. The CDR3 runs 15 residues. The germline V gene has CDR1 SGHDN and CDR2 FVKESK. The ends lost 4 bases at V and 7 bases at J; junction bases unmatched: 5. The CDR3 sequence is CASSPGLAGPNTQYF. CDR3 DNA sequence: TGTGCCAGCAGCCCGGGACTAGCGGGGCCGAATACGCAGTATTTT.

The genes are TRBV18 and TRBJ1-1; D ambiguous. The CDR3 contains 15 residues. Trimming pared 4 bases from V and 6 bases from J, leaving 18 bases between. Germline assignment: CDR1 KGHSH and CDR2 LQKENI. In DNA, the CDR3 is TGTGCCAGCTCACAGGTCAGTTTCCTGGGCCCTGAAGCTTTCTTT. This translates into CASSQVSFLGPEAFF.

The rearrangement links TRBV19 to TRBJ1-2, with 7 nucleotides matching TRBD1. V shed 6 bases and J 2 bases; nucleotides not matched to a gene: 6. The CDR3 totals 14 residues. Germline V gene data show CDR1 as LNHDA and CDR2 as SQIVND (reference sequence). The CDR3 DNA follows: TGTGCCAGTAGCACCCAACAGGGGAACTATGGCTACACCTTC. It encodes CASSTQQGNYGYTF.

This chain uses TRBV7-8 with TRBJ1-2; 7 bases line up with TRBD1. Per the germline V gene, CDR1 is SGHVS and CDR2 is FQNEAQ. The ends lost 6 bases at V and 4 bases at J; junction bases unmatched: 11. The CDR3 loop spans 15 amino acids. CDR3 in amino acids: CASSLQRQGFYGYTF. The CDR3 coding sequence is TGTGCCAGCAGTCTCCAGAGACAGGGATTCTATGGCTACACCTTC.

The rearrangement joins TRBV30 to TRBJ1-1; no definite D call. This CDR3 has 12 residues. Trimming removed 0 bases from V and 9 bases from J, with 11 bases in between. Germline CDR1 is GTSNPN and CDR2 is SVGIG (reference sequence). CDR3 residues: CAWSVEGLQAFF. The CDR3 DNA follows: TGTGCCTGGAGTGTAGAGGGCCTCCAAGCTTTCTTT.

The table lists this clone with a few counts. The V and J genes are TRBV5-5 and TRBJ1-1; weak D call: TRBD1 (6 bases). The V gene's germline CDR1 is SGHKS and CDR2 YYEKEE (reference sequence). V lost 6 bases to trimming and J lost 6 bases, with 12 bases between them. CDR3 length: 12 amino acids. CDR3 DNA: TGTGCCAGCATCGTACAGGGAGCTGAAGCTTTCTTT. This sequence encodes CASIVQGAEAFF.

This rearrangement joins TRBV7-2 to TRBJ2-4; no clear D gene. This CDR3 spans 16 amino acids. Trimming removed 3 bases at V and 0 bases at J, with 12 bases between. Germline CDR1 is SGHTA and CDR2 is FQGNSA. CDR3 residues: CASSFGGNLAKNIQYF. The CDR3 nucleotides are TGTGCCAGCAGCTTCGGCGGAAATCTAGCCAAAAACATTCAGTACTTC.

The rearrangement uses TRBV29-1 and TRBJ1-4, with D uncertain. Germline loops: CDR1 SQVTM, CDR2 ANQGSEA. The CDR3 runs to 11 residues. V was cut by 7 bases and J by 8 bases, with 11 bases left in between. The CDR3 bases are TGCAGCGCGGCGACGGGGGAAAAACTGTTTTTT. Amino acid sequence: CSAATGEKLFF.

This chain uses TRBV19 with TRBJ1-1; D uncertain. V shed 3 bases and J shed 5 bases, with 16 bases lying between them. In germline, CDR1 is LNHDA, CDR2 SQIVND (reference sequence). This CDR3 contains 15 residues. This CDR3 reads CASSMPGGIRTEAFF. The CDR3 DNA is TGTGCCAGTAGTATGCCAGGAGGGATTCGAACTGAAGCTTTCTTT.

This chain links TRBV27 with TRBJ1-2, with a tentative D call TRBD1 (5 bases). Per the germline V gene, CDR1 is MNHEY and CDR2 is SMNVEV (reference sequence). V dropped 5 bases and J dropped 4 bases, with 17 bases sitting between them. The CDR3 contains 15 residues. CDR3 bases: TGTGCCAGCAGTCAGGGTGCAGGCCTCCCCTATGGCTACACCTTC. Translating gives CASSQGAGLPYGYTF.

This clone was observed a few times. The chain recombines TRBV5-6 with TRBJ1-4, with a weak D call TRBD1 (6 bases). CDR3 length equals 16 residues. The germline gives CDR1 SGHDT, CDR2 YYEEEE. V lost 0 bases to trimming and J lost 5 bases, with 14 bases between them. The CDR3 nucleotides are TGTGCCAGCAGCTTGGGAGGACAGATCGAAAATGAAAAACTGTTTTTT. This codes for CASSLGGQIENEKLFF.

The CDR3 sequence is CLSPTNEKLFF. In DNA form, the CDR3 reads TGTCTAAGCCCAACTAATGAAAAACTGTTTTTT. The chain combines TRBV6-1 with TRBJ1-4; no firm D call. This CDR3 contains 11 residues. Germline-derived CDR1 and CDR2 are MNHNS and SASEGT.